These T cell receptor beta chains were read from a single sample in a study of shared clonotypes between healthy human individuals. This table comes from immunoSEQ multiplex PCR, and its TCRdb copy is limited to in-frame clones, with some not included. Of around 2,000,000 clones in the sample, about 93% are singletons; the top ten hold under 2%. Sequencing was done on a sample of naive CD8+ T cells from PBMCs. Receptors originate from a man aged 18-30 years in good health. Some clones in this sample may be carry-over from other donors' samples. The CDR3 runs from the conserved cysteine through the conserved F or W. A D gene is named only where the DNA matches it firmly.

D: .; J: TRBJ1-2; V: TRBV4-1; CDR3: CASSQDFDSAAYGYTF
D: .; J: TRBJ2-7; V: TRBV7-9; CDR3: CASSQSGTNYEQYF
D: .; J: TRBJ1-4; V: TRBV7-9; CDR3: CASSRGGDIEKLFF
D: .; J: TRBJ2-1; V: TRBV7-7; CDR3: CASSLGIGTDNEQFF
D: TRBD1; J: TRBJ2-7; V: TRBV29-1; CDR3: CSVLTQTGGIDF
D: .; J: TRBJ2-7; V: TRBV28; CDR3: CASSSRDVRPYEQYF
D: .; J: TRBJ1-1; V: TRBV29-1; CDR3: CSVGKGTEAFF
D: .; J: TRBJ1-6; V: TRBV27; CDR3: CASSLGPGAHNSPLHF
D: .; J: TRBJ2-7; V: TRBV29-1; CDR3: CSVRTVNSYEQYF
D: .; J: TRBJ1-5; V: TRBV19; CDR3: CASRTSTSLNQPQHF
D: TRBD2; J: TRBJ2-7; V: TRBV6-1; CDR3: CASSVRRGGYSYEQYF
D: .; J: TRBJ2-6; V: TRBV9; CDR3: CASSARGGTGANVLTF
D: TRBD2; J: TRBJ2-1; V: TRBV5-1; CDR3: CASSLEGTSFWNEQFF
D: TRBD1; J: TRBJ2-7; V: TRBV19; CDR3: CASSNRDRDEQYF
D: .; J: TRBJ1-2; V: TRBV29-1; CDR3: CSVEEWGGDNYGYTF
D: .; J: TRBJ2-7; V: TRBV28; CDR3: CASSPKGPRSSYEQYF
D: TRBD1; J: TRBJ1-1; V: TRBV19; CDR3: CASFGQGSTEAFF
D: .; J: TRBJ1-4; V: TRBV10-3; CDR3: CAISDPPGGYEKLFF
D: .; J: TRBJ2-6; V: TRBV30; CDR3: CAWSEGTGANVLTF
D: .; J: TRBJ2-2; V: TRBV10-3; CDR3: CAISESPLEGLYTGELFF
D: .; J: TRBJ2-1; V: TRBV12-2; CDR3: CASRLAEWGLAGSSYNEQFF
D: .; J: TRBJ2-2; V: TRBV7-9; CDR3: CASSPSGQPNTGELFF
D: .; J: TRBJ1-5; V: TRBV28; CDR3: CASSLIGGRQPQHF
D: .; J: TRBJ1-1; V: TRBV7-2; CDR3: CASRARATEAFF
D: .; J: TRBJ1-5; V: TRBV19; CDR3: CASSIGAQPQHF
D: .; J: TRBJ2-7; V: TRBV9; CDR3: CASSPGRAYEQYF
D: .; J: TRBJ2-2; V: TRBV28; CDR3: CASNLVGGNTGELFF
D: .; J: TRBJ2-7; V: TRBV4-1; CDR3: CASSQVVGYTDEQYF